These T cell receptor beta chains were read from a single sample in a study of blood T cell repertoires in COVID-19. Assay: immunoSEQ multiplex PCR; the TCRdb copy retains only in-frame clones and omits some. The sample contains hundreds of thousands of clones, approximately 80% of which appear only once. The sequenced material came from peripheral blood. These TCRs come from a woman of 80 years or more with acute or convalescent COVID-19. CDR3s include the opening cysteine and the closing phenylalanine or tryptophan. D genes are given only for firm matches. Some rows have no size entry. The others give once, few or many, or a class for an expanded clone.

CDR3 protein	CDR3 DNA	clone size	D gene	V gene	J gene
CASLAGAYEQYF	TGCGCCAGCTTAGCGGGAGCCTACGAGCAGTACTTC	NA	TRBD2	TRBV10-1	TRBJ2-7
CASSVRSGLAGGGETQYF	TGTGCCAGCAGCGTAAGATCTGGACTAGCGGGAGGTGGGGAGACCCAGTACTTC	NA	TRBD2	TRBV9	TRBJ2-5
CAISEGQGGNQPQHF	TGTGCCATCAGTGAGGGTCAGGGGGGCAATCAGCCCCAGCATTTT	NA	TRBD1	TRBV10-3	TRBJ1-5
CATQGGRSTDTQYF	TGTGCCACCCAGGGCGGGAGGAGCACAGATACGCAGTATTTT	NA	TRBD2	TRBV18	TRBJ2-3
CATSDFVSGYTF	TGTGCCACCAGTGATTTCGTCTCGGGCTACACCTTC	NA	NA	TRBV24-1	TRBJ1-2
CASSQIQGHQGYTF	TGTGCCAGCAGCCAAATACAGGGGCATCAAGGCTACACCTTC	NA	TRBD1	TRBV3-1/TRBV3-2	TRBJ1-2
CASTNRGEAFF	TGTGCCAGCACTAACAGGGGGGAAGCTTTCTTT	NA	TRBD1	TRBV12-3/TRBV12-4	TRBJ1-1
CASSDPGGNQPQHF	TGTGCCAGCAGTGACCCAGGGGGGAATCAGCCCCAGCATTTT	once	TRBD1	TRBV6-6	TRBJ1-5
CASSEGGGPTNEQFF	TGTGCCAGCAGTGAGGGCGGGGGACCTACAAATGAGCAGTTCTTC	NA	TRBD2	TRBV2	TRBJ2-1
CASSQGEAYSGNTIYF	TGCGCCAGCAGCCAAGGCGAGGCATACTCTGGAAACACCATATATTTT	NA	NA	TRBV4-1	TRBJ1-3
CASKGAGLNNEQFF	TGTGCCAGTAAAGGGGCGGGACTAAACAATGAGCAGTTCTTC	once	TRBD2	TRBV2	TRBJ2-1
CASSYRQGRVTQYF	TGTGCCAGCAGTTACCGGCAGGGTAGGGTTACGCAGTATTTT	few	NA	TRBV6-2/TRBV6-3	TRBJ2-3
CASSRQGFTGDTQYF	TGTGCCAGCAGCCGACAGGGGTTCACGGGAGATACGCAGTATTTT	NA	TRBD1	TRBV27	TRBJ2-3
CATSRGKPTSGMGEQYF	TGTGCCACCAGCAGAGGCAAACCTACTAGCGGGATGGGCGAGCAGTACTTC	NA	TRBD2	TRBV15	TRBJ2-7
CAISNGDYGYTF	TGTGCCATCAGTAACGGGGACTATGGCTACACCTTC	NA	NA	TRBV10-3	TRBJ1-2
CASSGTPRETGELFF	TGTGCCAGTTCCGGGACCCCACGGGAGACCGGGGAGCTGTTTTTT	NA	NA	TRBV9	TRBJ2-2
CASSGAGQGAIGEKLFF	TGTGCCAGCAGTGGCGCGGGACAGGGGGCGATTGGGGAAAAACTGTTTTTT	NA	TRBD1	TRBV27	TRBJ1-4
CASSLEGGPSYEQYF	TGTGCCAGCAGCTTAGAAGGGGGACCCTCCTACGAGCAGTACTTC	NA	NA	TRBV7-2	TRBJ2-7
CASSLAGTYEQYF	TGTGCCAGCAGTTTAGCGGGGACCTACGAGCAGTACTTC	NA	TRBD2	TRBV5-4	TRBJ2-7
CASGLAGQAGNEKLFF	TGTGCCAGTGGGCTGGCGGGACAGGCGGGGAATGAAAAACTGTTTTTT	NA	TRBD1	TRBV19	TRBJ1-4